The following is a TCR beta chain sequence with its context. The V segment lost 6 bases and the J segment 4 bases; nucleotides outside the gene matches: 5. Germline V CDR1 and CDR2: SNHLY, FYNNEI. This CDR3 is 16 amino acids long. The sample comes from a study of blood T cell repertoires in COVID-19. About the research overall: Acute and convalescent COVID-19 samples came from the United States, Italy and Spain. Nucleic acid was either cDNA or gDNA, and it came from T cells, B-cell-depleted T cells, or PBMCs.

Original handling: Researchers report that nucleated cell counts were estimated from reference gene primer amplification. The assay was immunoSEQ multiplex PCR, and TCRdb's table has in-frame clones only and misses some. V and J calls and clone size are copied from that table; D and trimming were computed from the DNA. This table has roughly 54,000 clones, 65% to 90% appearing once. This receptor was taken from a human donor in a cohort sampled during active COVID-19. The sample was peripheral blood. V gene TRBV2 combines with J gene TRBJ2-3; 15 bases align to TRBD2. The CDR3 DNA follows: TGTGCCAGCAGCGACGGACTAGCGGGAGGGGCAGATACGCAGTATTTT. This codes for CASSDGLAGGADTQYF.